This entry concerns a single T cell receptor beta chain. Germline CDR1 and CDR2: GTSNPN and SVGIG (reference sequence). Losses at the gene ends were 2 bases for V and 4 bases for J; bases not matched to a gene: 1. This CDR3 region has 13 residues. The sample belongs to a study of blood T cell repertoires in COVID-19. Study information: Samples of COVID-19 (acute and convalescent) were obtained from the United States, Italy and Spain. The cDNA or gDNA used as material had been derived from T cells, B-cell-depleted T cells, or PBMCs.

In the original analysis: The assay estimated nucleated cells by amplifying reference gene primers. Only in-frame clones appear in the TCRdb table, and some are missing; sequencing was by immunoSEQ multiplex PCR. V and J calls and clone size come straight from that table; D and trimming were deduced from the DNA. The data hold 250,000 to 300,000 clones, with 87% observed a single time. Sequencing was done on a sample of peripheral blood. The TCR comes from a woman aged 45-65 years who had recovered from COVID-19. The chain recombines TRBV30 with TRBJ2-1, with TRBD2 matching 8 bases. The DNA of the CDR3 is TGTGCCTGGAGTACGGGGGGGTACAATGAGCAGTTCTTC. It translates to CAWSTGGYNEQFF.